Shown below are 22 T cell receptor beta chains from a single sample sequenced in a study of blood T cell repertoires in COVID-19. Only in-frame clones appear in the TCRdb table, and some are missing; sequencing was by immunoSEQ multiplex PCR. The table shows around 460,000 clones, with around 90% occurring only once. Sequences were obtained from peripheral blood. The receptors come from a man between 18 and 35 years old with COVID-19, enrolled during active disease.

The chain couples TRBV19 to TRBJ1-4, with D perhaps TRBD1 (5 bases). The CDR3 length is 13 residues. V dropped 4 bases and J dropped 8 bases, with 11 bases sitting between them. Germline-derived CDR1 and CDR2 are LNHDA and SQIVND (reference sequence). The CDR3 sequence: CASSKQVPEKLFF. The DNA of the CDR3 is TGTGCCAGTAGTAAACAGGTCCCCGAAAAACTGTTTTTT.

The chain couples TRBV6-5 to TRBJ1-2; 10 bases are a match to TRBD1. The CDR3 loop spans 12 amino acids. CDR1 and CDR2 from the germline V gene are MNHEY and SVGAGI. The CDR3 bases are TGTATAACACGACAGGGGGCGGATGGCTACACCTTC. Translating it yields CITRQGADGYTF.

The chain joins TRBV7-9 to TRBJ1-4, with unresolved D. Trimming stripped 1 base from V and 0 bases from J, with 6 bases between. Germline loops: CDR1 SEHNR, CDR2 FQNEAQ (reference sequence). This CDR3 comprises 15 residues. The CDR3 region has the DNA TGTGCCAGCAGCTTAGGCGATGCAACTAATGAAAAACTGTTTTTT. It translates to CASSLGDATNEKLFF.

This chain uses TRBV6-4 with TRBJ1-2; 11 positions agree with TRBD1. Germline-derived CDR1 and CDR2 are MRHNA and SNTAGT. Trimming took 4 bases from V and 7 from J; bases not matched to a gene: 14. The CDR3 consists of 17 residues. The CDR3 region is CASSAELGTGGSRGYTF. CDR3 bases: TGTGCCAGCAGTGCCGAACTGGGGACAGGGGGTTCTCGTGGCTACACCTTC.

With regard to this clone: Other DNA variants within this sample encode the same CDR3. The J gene is TRBJ2-7, the V gene TRBV12-3 or TRBV12-4; 8 nucleotides agree with TRBD1. This CDR3 is built from 13 residues. V was pared by 5 bases and J by 1 base, with 1 base of the junction left unmatched. CDR3 residues: CASSRDRSYEQYF. The CDR3 DNA follows: TGTGCCAGCAGTAGGGACAGGTCCTACGAGCAGTACTTC.

This chain connects TRBV3-1 (or the pseudogene TRBV3-2) to TRBJ2-7, with 10 bases identical to TRBD1. The CDR3 contains 14 residues. Germline trimming cut 1 base from V and 7 bases from J; bases unmatched to any gene: 4. Per germline, CDR1 LGHDT and CDR2 YNNKEL (reference sequence). The CDR3 sequence is CASSQGTGGGEQYF. Written as DNA, the CDR3 is TGTGCCAGCAGCCAAGGGACAGGGGGTGGTGAGCAGTACTTC.

The V gene is TRBV6-2 or TRBV6-3, the J gene TRBJ2-7, with a possible D match to TRBD2 (6 bases). The CDR3 runs to 14 residues. Per the germline V gene, CDR1 is MNHEY and CDR2 is SVGEGT. V shed 6 bases and J shed 2 bases, with 14 bases lying between them. The CDR3 loop is CASSPGGGTYEQYF. DNA of the CDR3: TGTGCCAGCAGCCCCGGGGGAGGAACCTACGAGCAGTACTTC.

This chain joins TRBV18 and TRBJ1-1; D remains unclear. The germline V gene encodes CDR1 KGHSH and CDR2 LQKENI. CDR3 length equals 14 residues. The V and J ends lost 1 base and 3 bases respectively, with 9 bases between them. The CDR3 is CASSPLGRDTEAFF. In DNA form, the CDR3 reads TGTGCCAGCTCACCACTCGGGAGGGACACTGAAGCTTTCTTT.

V and J are TRBV3-1 (or the pseudogene TRBV3-2) and TRBJ2-3, with TRBD1 as a possible D gene (5 bases). The CDR3 loop spans 14 amino acids. The V end lost 3 bases, the J end lost 6 bases, and 13 bases lay between the germline ends. Germline CDR1 is LGHDT and CDR2 is YNNKEL (reference sequence). The CDR3 reads CASSQAFRADTQYF. As DNA, the CDR3 is TGTGCCAGCAGCCAGGCCTTCAGGGCGGATACGCAGTATTTT.

The chain combines TRBV4-2 with TRBJ2-7, with a possible D match to TRBD1 (6 bases). The CDR3 has 18 residues. Trimming took off 0 bases at V and 3 bases at J, with 21 bases between the two ends. In germline, CDR1 is LGHNA, CDR2 YNFKEQ. The CDR3 loop reads CASSQDWGSGRDNYEQYF. CDR3 nucleotide sequence: TGTGCCAGCAGCCAAGACTGGGGCTCTGGTCGGGACAACTACGAGCAGTACTTC.

The genes are TRBV14 and TRBJ2-7; TRBD2 aligns across 12 bases. Per germline, CDR1 SGHDN and CDR2 FVKESK. The CDR3 contains 13 residues. V dropped 8 bases and J dropped 5; count of bases not matched to a gene: 4. The CDR3 loop reads CASWTSGDHEQYF. DNA of the CDR3: TGTGCCAGCTGGACTAGCGGGGACCACGAGCAGTACTTC.

The gene calls are TRBV7-9 and TRBJ2-2; 7 bases match TRBD1. J lost 0 bases, V lost 1 base, and 2 bases had no gene match. The length of the CDR3 is 16 residues. From germline, CDR1 is SEHNR and CDR2 FQNEAQ (reference sequence). This chain's CDR3 is CASSLGQGANTGELFF. In DNA form, the CDR3 reads TGTGCCAGCAGCTTAGGGCAGGGGGCGAACACCGGGGAGCTGTTTTTT.

J is TRBJ2-1 and V is TRBV5-1, with 10 bases lining up with TRBD2. Germline lookup yields CDR1 SGHRS and CDR2 YFSETQ. The ends lost 1 base at V and 0 bases at J; junction bases unmatched: 4. This CDR3 has 17 amino acids. The CDR3 nucleotides read TGCGCCAGCAGCTTGACGGGACTAGCGAGCTCCTACAATGAGCAGTTCTTC. Its protein is CASSLTGLASSYNEQFF.

The chain is built from TRBV7-9 and TRBJ1-6, with a possible D match to TRBD1 (5 bases). This CDR3 has 14 amino acids. From germline, CDR1 is SEHNR and CDR2 FQNEAQ (reference sequence). V was clipped by 5 bases and J by 3 bases, with 8 bases between them. The CDR3, as DNA: TGTGCCAGCAGCCCACAGGTCTATAATTCACCCCTCCACTTT. Translation: CASSPQVYNSPLHF.

J is TRBJ1-5 and V is TRBV4-1; TRBD1 is a possible D gene (5 bases). Per the germline V gene, CDR1 is MGHRA and CDR2 is YSYEKL. CDR3 length equals 17 residues. Trimming took off 4 bases at V and 4 bases at J, with 20 bases between the two ends. The CDR3 protein is CASSLLWVGRGNQPQHF. The CDR3 region has the DNA TGCGCCAGCAGCCTATTGTGGGTGGGAAGGGGAAATCAGCCCCAGCATTTT.

The chain recombines TRBV2 with TRBJ2-1; D is possibly TRBD2 (7 bases). The CDR3 runs 16 residues. Trimming took 2 bases from V and 2 from J, leaving 13 bases between them. Germline V gene sequence: CDR1 SNHLY, CDR2 FYNNEI. This CDR3 is CASSEFRGLTYNEQFF. For the CDR3, the DNA is TGTGCCAGCAGTGAATTCAGGGGACTAACCTACAATGAGCAGTTCTTC.

This chain uses TRBV7-9 with TRBJ1-3; the D is unclear. Trimming took off 4 bases at V and 3 bases at J, with 16 bases between the two ends. The V gene's germline CDR1 is SEHNR and CDR2 FQNEAQ (reference sequence). This CDR3 is built from 16 residues. The CDR3 spells CASSSAAGNGGNTIYF. CDR3 DNA sequence: TGTGCCAGCAGCTCCGCCGCGGGGAATGGTGGAAACACCATATATTTT.

The chain carries TRBV5-4 and TRBJ2-7; 11 bases align to TRBD1. The V segment lost 4 bases and the J segment 6 bases; nucleotides outside the gene matches: 6. Germline V gives CDR1 SGHNT, CDR2 YYREEE (reference sequence). The CDR3 extends over 14 amino acids. The CDR3: CASSIRDRGSEQYF. CDR3 nucleotide sequence: TGTGCCAGCAGCATTAGGGACAGGGGGAGCGAGCAGTACTTC.

The rearrangement joins TRBV27 to TRBJ2-3; D uncertain. There are 16 residues in the CDR3. In germline, CDR1 is MNHEY, CDR2 SMNVEV (reference sequence). V was trimmed by 3 bases and J by 0 bases, leaving 13 bases between them. CDR3 protein: CASSLSTKLSTDTQYF. DNA for the CDR3: TGTGCCAGCAGTTTGAGCACGAAACTTAGCACAGATACGCAGTATTTT.

In DNA form, the CDR3 reads TGTGCCAGCAGCGTTTGGCTAGCGGGAGTTGAGCAGTTCTTC. Residues: CASSVWLAGVEQFF. V usage is TRBV9 and J usage is TRBJ2-1; 10 bases map to TRBD2. Germline V gene data show CDR1 as SGDLS and CDR2 as YYNGEE. The CDR3 is 14 residues long. The ends lost 2 bases at V and 9 bases at J; junction bases unmatched: 5.

The chain is built from TRBV30 and TRBJ1-6; TRBD1 matches at 10 bases. Germline-derived CDR1 and CDR2 are GTSNPN and SVGIG (reference sequence). CDR3 size: 12 residues. The ends lost 5 bases at V and 10 bases at J; junction bases unmatched: 2. The CDR3: CAWGTGASPLHF. CDR3 coding DNA: TGTGCCTGGGGGACAGGGGCCTCACCCCTCCACTTT.

The rearrangement links TRBV27 to TRBJ2-7; possibly TRBD2 for D (5 bases). The CDR3 is 15 residues long. Trimming took 8 bases from V and 0 from J, leaving 17 bases between them. Germline V lookup: CDR1 MNHEY, CDR2 SMNVEV (reference sequence). CDR3 bases: TGTGCCAGCGCCCCGGGGTCGGGGATCTCCTACGAGCAGTACTTC. Its translation is CASAPGSGISYEQYF.